This T cell receptor (beta chain) was sequenced for a study of metastatic and nonmetastatic thyroid tumors. Background on the study: Both malignant and benign thyroid patients supplied peripheral blood and tumor or nodule tissue samples, across which the repertoires of these patients were then compared. Study-wide points: TCR beta diversity was reportedly significantly higher in malignant thyroid tumors than benign nodules, in blood and tumor.

This clone was picked up many times. Its target is not known. Original methodology: The study's classifier, a distant-metastasis tool for papillary thyroid cancer, was built using CDR3 differences across clinicopathological groups. TCRdb reassembled clones from the PCR reads with MiXCR. For this entry, the V and J calls and clone size follow TCRdb and not the study's own pipeline. In the table there are 8,000 to 10,000 clones, 24% of which are singletons. The ends were cut back, 3 bases at V and 7 bases at J, with 26 bases in the middle. Germline V CDR1 and CDR2: SGHKS, YYEKEE (reference sequence). The CDR3 spans 18 residues. All patients reached thyroid surgery having received no treatment beforehand.

What was sequenced was tumor tissue. The clonotype originates from a female donor with papillary thyroid cancer or a benign thyroid nodule (not recorded which). Some clones in this sample may be carry-over from other donors' samples. The rearrangement links TRBV5-5 to TRBJ2-1; D is perhaps TRBD2 (5 bases). The CDR3 coding sequence is TGTGCCAGCAGCTGGGCGGATTCGATGGTAAGGGAGAATAATGAGCAGTTCTTC. Encoded protein: CASSWADSMVRENNEQFF.